The clone carrying this T cell receptor (beta chain) was picked up a small number of times. As yet, its antigen is unknown. All of the isolated RNA was reverse transcribed, so expressed TCRB transcripts were sequenced. Produced via immunoSEQ multiplex PCR; TCRdb's table is partial and in-frame only. The sample holds almost 250,000 clones, 13% to 15% seen once. These data belong to a study of beta chain features in type 1 diabetes. Study outcomes and limitations: More deletions and fewer insertions at VDJ junctions were found in patients with type 1 diabetes. Across patients, naive, central memory and Treg TCRB repertoires exhibited apparently greater similarity than was observed across healthy donors. In every one of the four CD4+ subsets, TCRB CDR3s were moderately but significantly shorter in Type 1 diabetes patients.

The sample consisted of naive CD4+ T cells from blood. This receptor was taken from a woman aged 40 to 50 in good health.

The CDR3 protein is CASSLDRPAVGYTF. DNA of the CDR3: TGTGCCAGCAGCTTAGACAGGCCGGCGGTCGGCTACACCTTC. The gene calls are TRBV7-2 and TRBJ1-2, with D perhaps matching TRBD1 (5 bases). The CDR3 runs 14 residues. V lost 1 base to trimming and J lost 8 bases, with 14 bases between them. Germline assignment: CDR1 SGHTA and CDR2 FQGNSA.